What follows describes a single T cell receptor (beta chain). Antigen: not known. The data originate from a study of radiotherapy plus CTLA-4 blockade in lung cancer. Study-wide findings and caveats: Peripheral blood showed expansion of tumor-derived TCR clones after radiotherapy and ipilimumab.

The table came from immunoSEQ multiplex PCR; TCRdb's copy has only in-frame clones and leaves some out. The sample holds roughly 13,000 clones; over 75% are singletons and the top ten take under 15%. The starting material was peripheral blood, obtained from a patient treated with radiotherapy plus ipilimumab. This TCR was recovered from a human donor with non-small cell lung cancer that progressed on radiotherapy plus ipilimumab. Some clones in this sample may be carry-over from other donors' samples.

The CDR3 spells CASSQEAANEQYF. The DNA of the CDR3 is TGTGCCAGCAGCCAGGAGGCAGCCAACGAGCAGTACTTC. This chain links TRBV4-2 with TRBJ2-7; D is possibly TRBD2 (5 bases). V lost 3 bases and J 5 bases, leaving 11 bases between the germline ends. This CDR3 comprises 13 residues. Germline assignment: CDR1 LGHNA and CDR2 YNFKEQ.